The 29 T cell receptor beta chains in this list originate from one sample, sequenced in a study of spatial heterogeneity in lung cancer. Time point noted: sample taken at primary tumor resection. Unsorted samples of tumor, nontumor lung or frozen PBMC had their whole RNA sequenced. TCRdb recomputed calls from the 5' RACE reads with MiXCR, one row per CDR3 protein. Among almost 3,000 distinct CDR3 sequences listed, approximately 12% were seen once. The sample here was normal lung tissue next to the tumor, taken at surgery. All receptors derive from a male donor with early-stage non-small cell lung cancer.

This clonotype was observed at least ten times. The chain carries TRBV7-2 and TRBJ2-4; D unclear. The CDR3 contains 14 residues. Deletions cut 5 bases from V and 9 bases from J, with 17 bases between. Germline values: CDR1 SGHTA, CDR2 FQGNSA. The CDR3: CASSPLRATAIQYF. The CDR3 DNA reads TGTGCCAGCAGCCCCCTACGGGCCACGGCCATTCAGTACTTC.

This clonotype is judged medium-sized. J is TRBJ1-1 and V is TRBV18; 9 bases are a match to TRBD1. The ends lost 6 bases at V and 4 bases at J; junction bases unmatched: 18. Germline V gene data show CDR1 as KGHSH and CDR2 as LQKENI. This CDR3 region has 18 residues. The CDR3 DNA follows: TGTGCCAGCTCTTTCACAAGCGGGACAGGGACTAGTATCACTGAAGCTTTCTTT. Its protein is CASSFTSGTGTSITEAFF.

In this sample, this clonotype is medium-sized. The CDR3 loop reads CASSPLGAGYNEQFF. In DNA, the CDR3 is TGTGCCAGCTCACCCCTGGGGGCGGGCTACAATGAGCAGTTCTTC. The rearrangement links TRBV18 to TRBJ2-1; D is perhaps TRBD1 (6 bases). V dropped 3 bases and J dropped 3 bases, with 12 bases sitting between them. The germline V gene has CDR1 KGHSH and CDR2 LQKENI. The CDR3 consists of 15 residues.

By frequency in the sample, this clonotype is medium-sized. This chain uses TRBV19 with TRBJ2-2; no definite D call. Per the germline V gene, CDR1 is LNHDA and CDR2 is SQIVND (reference sequence). V lost 9 bases and J lost 7, with 12 bases in between. CDR3 length equals 12 residues. The CDR3 spells CASGGFIGELFF. CDR3 bases: TGTGCCAGCGGCGGATTTATCGGGGAGCTGTTTTTT.

The V and J genes are TRBV20-1 and TRBJ2-5; TRBD2 aligns across 10 bases. V lost 5 bases, J lost 5 bases, and 8 bases stayed unmatched. The CDR3 loop spans 14 amino acids. Germline V CDR1 and CDR2: DFQATT, SNEGSKA (reference sequence). This CDR3 reads CSALPTSGRETQYF. The DNA for the CDR3 is TGCAGTGCTCTCCCGACTAGCGGGCGGGAGACCCAGTACTTC.

This clonotype was observed once. The chain is built from TRBV28 and TRBJ2-5, with D maybe TRBD2 (5 bases). The CDR3 is 18 amino acids. The V gene lost 1 base and the J gene lost 2 bases, with 20 bases spanning the gap. Germline V lookup: CDR1 MDHEN, CDR2 SYDVKM. CDR3 nucleotide sequence: TGTGCCAGCAGTTTATTCTGGGGAAATCCGGGAAAACAAGAGACCCAGTACTTC. Its protein product is CASSLFWGNPGKQETQYF.

The chain uses TRBV4-2 and TRBJ2-1, with D maybe TRBD2 (5 bases). Trimming pared 0 bases from V and 3 bases from J, leaving 9 bases between. The CDR3 covers 15 residues. Germline V gene lookup returns CDR1 LGHNA and CDR2 YNFKEQ. The CDR3 coding sequence is TGTGCCAGCAGCCAAGACCGTACTAGCTACAATGAGCAGTTCTTC. This translates into CASSQDRTSYNEQFF.

CDR3 sequence reads: CASSVLQGDKDTQYF. CDR3 coding DNA: TGCGCCAGCAGTGTCCTACAGGGGGATAAGGATACGCAGTATTTT. The chain has TRBV10-1 and TRBJ2-3, with 8 nucleotides matching TRBD1. The germline V gene has CDR1 WNHNN and CDR2 SYGVQD (reference sequence). The V segment lost 4 bases and the J segment 6 bases; nucleotides outside the gene matches: 9. The CDR3 extends over 15 amino acids.

By its share, this clonotype is medium-sized. This chain connects TRBV28 to TRBJ1-6; D may be TRBD1 (5 bases). The V and J ends lost 8 bases and 2 bases respectively, with 16 bases between them. The length of the CDR3 is 16 residues. Germline V CDR1 and CDR2: MDHEN, SYDVKM. The CDR3 nucleotides are TGTGCCAGCCGAAGGGGAGGATTGGCCTATAATTCACCCCTCCACTTT. Protein: CASRRGGLAYNSPLHF.

This clonotype is labeled medium-sized. The V gene is TRBV29-1, the J gene TRBJ2-1; the D is unclear. Germline V gene data show CDR1 as SQVTM and CDR2 as ANQGSEA. V gave up 0 bases and J gave up 15 bases, with 12 bases separating them. The CDR3 consists of 11 residues. CDR3: CSVEDSRNAFF. The CDR3 region has the DNA TGCAGCGTTGAAGATAGCCGAAATGCGTTCTTC.

This clonotype is labeled large. The CDR3 region has the DNA TGCAGTGCTAGGGGCTGGGCCATCTCCGAGCAGTACTTC. It is translated as CSARGWAISEQYF. The chain is built from TRBV20-1 and TRBJ2-7; D remains unclear. The V end was cut by 3 bases, the J end by 6 bases, with 15 bases between. CDR3 length: 13 amino acids. Germline V gene sequence: CDR1 DFQATT, CDR2 SNEGSKA (reference sequence).

This clonotype was detected many times. The chain carries TRBV7-8 and TRBJ2-7; TRBD1 is a possible D gene (5 bases). The CDR3 runs to 16 residues. Per the germline V gene, CDR1 is SGHVS and CDR2 is FQNEAQ. V lost 5 bases to trimming and J lost 2 bases, with 19 bases between them. The CDR3 here is CASSAYRWSLTYEQYF. The CDR3 bases are TGTGCCAGCAGCGCGTACAGGTGGTCACTCACCTACGAGCAGTACTTC.

This clonotype showed up many times. The chain couples TRBV12-3 or TRBV12-4 to TRBJ2-3, with a weak D call TRBD2 (6 bases). The CDR3 has 13 amino acids. The ends were cut back, 1 base at V and 10 bases at J, with 12 bases in the middle. DNA of the CDR3: TGTGCCAGCAGTTTAGGACTAGTGAAGGCGCAGTATTTT. It is translated as CASSLGLVKAQYF.

This clonotype is labeled as medium-sized (0.01 to 0.1%). The rearrangement links TRBV29-1 to TRBJ1-3; the D gene is possibly TRBD1 (5 bases). The V end lost 4 bases, the J end lost 1 base, and 8 bases lay between the germline ends. There are 13 residues in the CDR3. CDR1 is SQVTM, CDR2 ANQGSEA, per germline. Written as DNA, the CDR3 is TGCAGCGTTGGGGACGGATCTGGAAACACCATATATTTT. Encoded protein: CSVGDGSGNTIYF.

This clonotype was observed at least ten times. This rearrangement joins TRBV28 to TRBJ2-7, with D possibly called TRBD1 or TRBD2 (5 bases each). The ends were cut back, 3 bases at V and 3 bases at J, with 24 bases in the middle. The germline V gene encodes CDR1 MDHEN and CDR2 SYDVKM. The CDR3 is 18 amino acids. The CDR3 reads CASSFPTPGAGTVYEQYF. CDR3 nucleotides: TGTGCCAGCAGTTTCCCTACACCTGGCGCCGGGACGGTCTACGAGCAGTACTTC.

This clonotype was found a few times. This chain connects TRBV7-9 to TRBJ1-1; D remains ambiguous. Germline V CDR1 and CDR2: SEHNR, FQNEAQ (reference sequence). The CDR3 is 11 residues long. V lost 4 bases, J lost 3 bases, and 3 bases lay in between. This CDR3 is CASSSYTEAFF. In DNA, the CDR3 is TGTGCCAGCAGCTCTTACACTGAAGCTTTCTTT.

Judged by abundance, this clonotype is medium-sized (0.01 to 0.1%). V is TRBV11-2 and J is TRBJ2-1; TRBD2 aligns across 8 bases. V dropped 3 bases and J dropped 4; count of bases not matched to a gene: 8. The CDR3 has 16 residues. The germline V gene has CDR1 SGHAT and CDR2 FQNNGV. CDR3 amino acids: CASSFRSGSYYNEQFF. For the CDR3, the DNA is TGTGCCAGCAGCTTCCGGAGCGGGAGTTATTACAATGAGCAGTTCTTC. The full variable domain, rest sourced from reference TRBV11-2 and TRBJ2-1, is EAGVAQSPRYKIIEKRQSVAFWCNPISGHATLYWYQQILGQGPKLLIQFQNNGVVDDSQLPKDRFSAERLKGVDSTLKIQPAKLEDSAVYLCASSFRSGSYYNEQFFGPGTRLTVL.

This clonotype was seen many times. The CDR3 region has the DNA TGTGCCAGCAGCCCCGCCCGTCGGTTGGGAGAGACCCAGTACTTC. Protein sequence: CASSPARRLGETQYF. The rearrangement links TRBV7-8 to TRBJ2-5; D unresolved. The CDR3 covers 15 residues. V lost 5 bases to trimming and J lost 4 bases, with 17 bases between them. Germline V CDR1 and CDR2: SGHVS, FQNEAQ.

This clonotype rates as medium-sized. The gene calls are TRBV7-9 and TRBJ2-7; TRBD2 aligns across 10 bases. This CDR3 contains 19 residues. From germline, CDR1 is SEHNR and CDR2 FQNEAQ (reference sequence). The junction had 17 bases not matched to a gene; V was cut back by 4 bases and J by 2 bases. The CDR3 here is CASSYSGLAGAPRTYEQYF. CDR3 sequence (DNA): TGTGCCAGCAGCTACTCCGGGCTAGCGGGAGCCCCACGTACCTACGAGCAGTACTTC. The full variable domain, in which reference TRBV7-9 and TRBJ2-7 provide the parts outside the CDR3, is DTGVSQNPRHKITKRGQNVTFRCDPISEHNRLYWYRQTLGQGPEFLTYFQNEAQLEKSRLLSDRFSAERPKGSFSTLEIQRTEQGDSAMYLCASSYSGLAGAPRTYEQYFGPGTRLTVT.

By sample fraction, this clonotype is medium-sized. The rearrangement uses TRBV5-1 and TRBJ2-7; 8 nucleotides align to TRBD1. The ends lost 4 bases at V and 2 bases at J; junction bases unmatched: 5. The CDR3 runs 14 residues. The V gene's germline CDR1 is SGHRS and CDR2 YFSETQ. The CDR3 DNA is TGCGCCAGCAGCGGACAGGGATACCCCTACGAGCAGTACTTC. Its translation is CASSGQGYPYEQYF.

The chain carries TRBV7-9 and TRBJ2-5; 7 nucleotides agree with TRBD1. V was clipped by 5 bases and J by 2 bases; unmatched bases: 5. CDR1 is SEHNR, CDR2 FQNEAQ, per germline (reference sequence). The CDR3 extends over 14 amino acids. DNA for the CDR3: TGTGCCAGCAGCCGGACAGGACAACAAGAGACCCAGTACTTC. Amino acid sequence: CASSRTGQQETQYF.

This clonotype ranks as medium-sized (0.01 to 0.1%). The chain is built from TRBV6-2 or TRBV6-3 and TRBJ2-7; the match to TRBD1 covers 7 bases. The germline V gene encodes CDR1 MNHEY and CDR2 SVGEGT. With 4 bases clipped from V and 0 bases from J, the junction kept 0 bases outside the gene matches. CDR3 size: 13 residues. In DNA, the CDR3 is TGTGCCAGCAGTTGGGACAGCTCCTACGAGCAGTACTTC. Its translation is CASSWDSSYEQYF.

Within the sample, this clonotype is medium-sized. The genes are TRBV30 and TRBJ1-5; D is undetermined. The CDR3 is 14 residues long. Germline V gene data show CDR1 as GTSNPN and CDR2 as SVGIG (reference sequence). Deletions cut 0 bases from V and 1 base from J, with 7 bases between. As DNA, the CDR3 is TGTGCCTGGAGTGTAGGTTTGAGCAATCAGCCCCAGCATTTT. Amino acids: CAWSVGLSNQPQHF.

V is TRBV27 and J is TRBJ2-4, with a tentative D call TRBD1 (6 bases). The CDR3 sequence is 14 residues long. V lost 2 bases and J 1 base, leaving 6 bases between the germline ends. From germline, CDR1 is MNHEY and CDR2 SMNVEV (reference sequence). The CDR3 here is CASSLTGAKNIQYF. The CDR3 DNA reads TGTGCCAGCAGTTTAACAGGGGCCAAAAACATTCAGTACTTC.

The rearrangement links TRBV6-6 to TRBJ2-2; 7 bases match TRBD2. This CDR3 region has 17 residues. In germline, CDR1 is MNHNY, CDR2 SVGAGI (reference sequence). With V trimmed by 6 bases and J by 1 base, 11 bases remained unmatched. The CDR3 nucleotides read TGTGCCAGCAGCCGCCTTGTGAAGCGGGGGAACACCGGGGAGCTGTTTTTT. Encoded protein: CASSRLVKRGNTGELFF.

The J gene is TRBJ2-3, the V gene TRBV5-5, with TRBD1 matching over 11 bases. J lost 4 bases, V lost 5 bases, and 9 bases had no gene match. Per the germline V gene, CDR1 is SGHKS and CDR2 is YYEKEE (reference sequence). The CDR3 spans 16 residues. DNA of the CDR3: TGTGCCAGCAGGACCGGGACAGGGGGTTTTTCAGATACGCAGTATTTT. Translated, it gives CASRTGTGGFSDTQYF. The variable domain in full, with the rest retrieved from reference TRBV5-5 and TRBJ2-3, is DAGVTQSPTHLIKTRGQQVTLRCSPISGHKSVSWYQQVLGQGPQFIFQYYEKEERGRGNFPDRFSARQFPNYSSELNVNALLLGDSALYLCASRTGTGGFSDTQYFGPGTRLTVL.

This clonotype has ten or more counts. This chain links TRBV7-2 with TRBJ2-1; 13 bases agree with TRBD2. The V gene's germline CDR1 is SGHTA and CDR2 FQGNSA. This CDR3 comprises 16 residues. Trimming cost V 0 bases and J 7 bases; bases outside gene matches: 3. The CDR3 DNA reads as TGTGCCAGCAGCTTAGCACTAGCGGGGGGGCCGAATGAGCAGTTCTTC. Amino acids: CASSLALAGGPNEQFF.

This clonotype is medium-sized within its sample. The chain employs TRBV20-1 and TRBJ2-7, with D possibly being TRBD2 (5 bases). CDR1 and CDR2 (germline): DFQATT, SNEGSKA (reference sequence). The CDR3 extends over 11 amino acids. V was trimmed by 2 bases and J by 4 bases, leaving 6 bases between them. In DNA form, the CDR3 reads TGCAGTGCTAGAACGGGGTACGAGCAGTACTTC. Amino acids: CSARTGYEQYF.

By share, this clonotype counts as medium-sized (0.01 to 0.1%). The chain has TRBV20-1 and TRBJ1-1; a possible D gene is TRBD1 (5 bases). Trimming took off 3 bases at V and 11 bases at J, with 13 bases between the two ends. This CDR3 is built from 11 residues. Germline V gene data show CDR1 as DFQATT and CDR2 as SNEGSKA (reference sequence). The CDR3: CSARPGRVAFF. CDR3 in DNA: TGCAGTGCTAGGCCGGGACGTGTGGCTTTCTTT.